Following are 30 T cell receptor beta chains from one sample sequenced in a study of blood T cell repertoires in COVID-19. This table comes from immunoSEQ multiplex PCR, and its TCRdb copy is limited to in-frame clones, with some not included. This sample carries hundreds of thousands of clones, about 85% of them seen once, and the ten largest clones take approximately 12%. Sequenced sample: peripheral blood. All receptors derive from a woman aged 18-30 years who had recovered from COVID-19.

The chain recombines TRBV4-3 with TRBJ1-1; D uncertain. CDR1 is LGHNA, CDR2 YSLEER, per germline. The V and J ends lost 0 bases and 1 base respectively, with 9 bases between them. This CDR3 contains 15 residues. The CDR3 DNA reads TGCGCCAGCAGCCAAGATGGTCCGGGGAACACTGAAGCTTTCTTT. It is translated as CASSQDGPGNTEAFF.

This chain connects TRBV12-3 or TRBV12-4 to TRBJ1-1; D is unresolved. Between the trimmed V and J ends, which lost 3 bases and 8 bases, there was a span of 10 bases. This CDR3 is 12 amino acids long. CDR3 in DNA: TGTGCCAGCAGTTTTTACAGACCCGAAGCTTTCTTT. This translates into CASSFYRPEAFF.

The CDR3 nucleotides read TGTGCCACCGTCGGACAGGGCGGGGAGACCCAGTACTTC. Translated: CATVGQGGETQYF. The gene calls are TRBV6-6 and TRBJ2-5, with 8 bases lining up with TRBD1. Germline CDR1 and CDR2: MNHNY and SVGAGI (reference sequence). This CDR3 comprises 13 residues. V shed 10 bases, J shed 5 bases, and the junction held 9 bases outside the gene matches.

The chain recombines TRBV30 with TRBJ2-3; D perhaps matches TRBD2 (6 bases). Germline values: CDR1 GTSNPN, CDR2 SVGIG (reference sequence). Trimming took off 3 bases at V and 10 bases at J, with 20 bases between the two ends. The CDR3 runs 14 residues. CDR3 protein: CAWSPLAMTSSQYF. The CDR3 nucleotides are TGTGCCTGGAGCCCCCTCGCTATGACTAGTTCGCAGTATTTT.

This clone appeared once. This chain links TRBV29-1 with TRBJ1-5, with TRBD1 as a possible D gene (6 bases). Germline CDR1 is SQVTM and CDR2 is ANQGSEA. CDR3 length: 13 amino acids. V was shortened by 5 bases and J by 3 bases, with 11 bases between the two germline ends. In DNA form, the CDR3 reads TGCAGCGTTTCGACAGGACCCAATCAGCCCCAGCATTTT. It yields the protein CSVSTGPNQPQHF. Full variable domain (outside the CDR3, taken from reference TRBV29-1 and TRBJ1-5): SAVISQKPSRDICQRGTSLTIQCQVDSQVTMMFWYRQQPGQSLTLIATANQGSEATYESGFVIDKFPISRPNLTFSTLTVSNMSPEDSSIYLCSVSTGPNQPQHFGDGTRLSIL.

The rearrangement links TRBV19 to TRBJ2-7, with 8 nucleotides matching TRBD2. CDR1 is LNHDA and CDR2 is SQIVND in the germline V gene (reference sequence). Unmatched junction bases numbered 13, after V lost 5 bases and J lost 4 bases. The length of the CDR3 is 16 residues. The CDR3 DNA reads TGTGCCAGTAGTCCAGCTGGGGGAGCGGGAGTGTACGAGCAGTACTTC. Its protein product is CASSPAGGAGVYEQYF.

The chain is built from TRBV7-6 and TRBJ2-7, with 7 bases identical to TRBD2. This CDR3 comprises 16 residues. Looked up from germline, CDR1 is SGHVS and CDR2 is FNYEAQ. J lost 4 bases, V lost 2 bases, and 11 bases had no gene match. CDR3 DNA: TGTGCCAGCAGCTTATGGTCGGGGGGAGGGCGGTACGAGCAGTACTTC. This encodes CASSLWSGGGRYEQYF.

The rearrangement links TRBV9 to TRBJ2-1, with D perhaps matching TRBD1 (7 bases). The length of the CDR3 is 15 residues. The V end was cut by 0 bases, the J end by 9 bases, with 16 bases between. The germline V gene encodes CDR1 SGDLS and CDR2 YYNGEE. CDR3 nucleotides: TGTGCCAGCAGCGTAGGGGCGGGACAGAGGATTGAGCAGTTCTTC. Translation gives CASSVGAGQRIEQFF.

The chain combines TRBV9 with TRBJ2-1; 8 positions match TRBD2. CDR1 SGDLS and CDR2 YYNGEE come from the germline V gene. J gave up 0 bases and V 6 bases, and 5 bases lay outside the gene matches. The length of the CDR3 is 15 residues. CDR3 sequence: CASTPSGSSYNEQFF. Here the CDR3 DNA reads TGTGCCAGCACCCCCAGCGGGAGCTCCTACAATGAGCAGTTCTTC.

V and J are TRBV9 and TRBJ2-7, with 8 bases matching TRBD1. V gave up 4 bases and J gave up 6 bases; unmatched junction bases: 9. Germline CDR1 reads SGDLS; CDR2 reads YYNGEE. The length of the CDR3 is 14 residues. The CDR3 DNA follows: TGTGCCAGCAGCCCTCGACAGGGGCGAAGCGAGCAGTACTTC. Protein product: CASSPRQGRSEQYF. The variable domain in full, completed from reference TRBV9 and TRBJ2-7, reads DSGVTQTPKHLITATGQRVTLRCSPRSGDLSVYWYQQSLDQGLQFLIQYYNGEERAKGNILERFSAQQFPDLHSELNLSSLELGDSALYFCASSPRQGRSEQYFGPGTRLTVT.

This clone was observed a single time. This chain links TRBV5-1 with TRBJ2-3; 8 bases line up with TRBD1. Germline-derived CDR1 and CDR2 are SGHRS and YFSETQ. The V and J ends lost 0 bases and 4 bases, in that order; junction bases with no gene match: 7. CDR3 length equals 16 residues. The CDR3 DNA reads TGCGCCAGCAGCTTGGGGCTGGCAGGGGGCTCAGATACGCAGTATTTT. Translated, it gives CASSLGLAGGSDTQYF. The complete variable domain, with remaining parts taken from reference TRBV5-1 and TRBJ2-3, reads KAGVTQTPRYLIKTRGQQVTLSCSPISGHRSVSWYQQTPGQGLQFLFEYFSETQRNKGNFPGRFSGRQFSNSRSEMNVSTLELGDSALYLCASSLGLAGGSDTQYFGPGTRLTVL.

The chain couples TRBV10-3 to TRBJ2-3; 10 nucleotides align to TRBD1. Per germline, CDR1 ENHRY and CDR2 SYGVKD. With V trimmed by 6 bases and J by 2 bases, 2 bases remained unmatched. CDR3 size: 14 residues. CDR3 coding DNA: TGTGCCATCAGGGGACAGGGGACCACAGATACGCAGTATTTT. Translated, it gives CAIRGQGTTDTQYF.

The rearrangement uses TRBV27 and TRBJ1-2, with 7 bases aligning to TRBD1. J was trimmed by 5 bases and V by 5 bases; bases with no gene match: 5. There are 13 residues in the CDR3. Germline CDR1 reads MNHEY; CDR2 reads SMNVEV (reference sequence). The CDR3 DNA reads as TGTGCCAGCAGTCCGACAGGGATGTATGGCTACACCTTC. Amino acids: CASSPTGMYGYTF.

The chain uses TRBV5-1 and TRBJ2-1; D call uncertain. Germline V gene lookup returns CDR1 SGHRS and CDR2 YFSETQ. The CDR3 covers 15 residues. The germline V and J ends were trimmed by 0 bases and 4 bases, with 11 bases remaining between them. The CDR3, as DNA: TGCGCCAGCAGCTTGGCAGTCTGGCCTTACAATGAGCAGTTCTTC. It yields the protein CASSLAVWPYNEQFF.

This chain connects TRBV18 to TRBJ2-7; 8 bases fit TRBD1. Germline CDR1 KGHSH, CDR2 LQKENI. V dropped 4 bases and J dropped 3; count of bases not matched to a gene: 23. The CDR3 is made up of 20 amino acids. The CDR3 is CASSLHSGQGRWIAFYEQYF. CDR3 DNA: TGTGCCAGCTCACTACACTCAGGACAGGGAAGGTGGATCGCCTTCTACGAGCAGTACTTC.

The rearrangement uses TRBV10-3 and TRBJ2-3; D gene uncertain. Trimming left V 3 bases short and J 3 bases short, with 13 bases between. CDR3 length: 15 amino acids. Germline-derived CDR1 and CDR2 are ENHRY and SYGVKD. The DNA of the CDR3 is TGTGCCATCAGTGACCGAAAATTGGAGACAGATACGCAGTATTTT. It codes for CAISDRKLETDTQYF.

The V and J genes are TRBV18 and TRBJ1-2; TRBD1 agrees at 8 bases. The trim removed 4 bases at V and 8 bases at J, leaving 9 bases unmatched. This CDR3 region has 14 residues. Germline CDR1 reads KGHSH; CDR2 reads LQKENI. The CDR3 DNA sequence: TGTGCCAGCTCACTCGGGACAGGCGACCGGGGCTACACCTTC. Encoded protein: CASSLGTGDRGYTF.

V gene TRBV27 combines with J gene TRBJ2-1, with TRBD1 matching 8 bases. V trimming: 10 bases; J trimming: 6 bases; junction bases outside the gene matches: 11. The CDR3 contains 14 residues. CDR1 and CDR2 from the germline V gene are MNHEY and SMNVEV (reference sequence). The CDR3 protein is CATKTGEYFNEQFF. The DNA for the CDR3 is TGTGCCACCAAGACAGGGGAGTACTTCAATGAGCAGTTCTTC.

V is TRBV27 and J is TRBJ2-2; TRBD2 aligns across 7 bases. The CDR3 sequence is 13 residues long. The J segment lost 10 bases and the V segment lost 2 bases, leaving 4 bases of the junction unmatched. Looked up from germline, CDR1 is MNHEY and CDR2 is SMNVEV (reference sequence). CDR3 loop: CASSLAGAKELFF. Here the CDR3 DNA reads TGTGCCAGCAGTTTAGCGGGAGCGAAGGAGCTGTTTTTT.

This clone was seen only once. The rearrangement joins TRBV3-1 (or the pseudogene TRBV3-2) to TRBJ1-1; D call uncertain. The V end lost 5 bases, the J end lost 1 base, and 14 bases lay between the germline ends. This CDR3 has 15 amino acids. Germline V lookup: CDR1 LGHDT, CDR2 YNNKEL (reference sequence). For the CDR3, the DNA is TGTGCCAGCAGCGATAGCGGGGAACCGAACACTGAAGCTTTCTTT. Amino acid sequence: CASSDSGEPNTEAFF.

The chain employs TRBV19 and TRBJ1-5; D gene uncertain. There are 12 residues in the CDR3. V lost 5 bases and J lost 2, with 4 bases in between. Per germline, CDR1 LNHDA and CDR2 SQIVND (reference sequence). The CDR3: CASSSGNQPQHF. The DNA for the CDR3 is TGTGCCAGTAGTTCCGGCAATCAGCCCCAGCATTTT.

The chain combines TRBV7-9 with TRBJ1-1; 10 nucleotides match TRBD1. The CDR3 contains 15 residues. Germline-derived CDR1 and CDR2 are SEHNR and FQNEAQ (reference sequence). J gave up 5 bases and V 0 bases, and 3 bases lay outside the gene matches. The CDR3 DNA is TGTGCCAGCAGCTTAGCGGGGGACAGGGGAACTGAAGCTTTCTTT. Protein: CASSLAGDRGTEAFF. Supplemented by reference TRBV7-9 and TRBJ1-1, the full variable domain reads DTGVSQNPRHKITKRGQNVTFRCDPISEHNRLYWYRQTLGQGPEFLTYFQNEAQLEKSRLLSDRFSAERPKGSFSTLEIQRTEQGDSAMYLCASSLAGDRGTEAFFGQGTRLTVV.

The rearrangement uses TRBV30 and TRBJ2-7; a possible D gene is TRBD1 (6 bases). Trimming removed 0 bases at V and 2 bases at J, with 14 bases between. CDR3 length: 15 amino acids. The germline V gene encodes CDR1 GTSNPN and CDR2 SVGIG (reference sequence). The CDR3 region is CAWSVRGLNPYEQYF. For the CDR3, the DNA is TGTGCCTGGAGTGTAAGGGGGTTAAATCCCTACGAGCAGTACTTC.

The chain joins TRBV7-2 to TRBJ2-4; 9 nucleotides agree with TRBD1. The CDR3 is made up of 16 amino acids. Germline V CDR1 and CDR2: SGHTA, FQGNSA. V shed 1 base, J shed 6 bases, and the junction held 7 bases outside the gene matches. The CDR3 region is CASSLVAGTGINIQYF. The DNA of the CDR3 is TGTGCCAGCAGCTTAGTGGCCGGGACAGGGATAAACATTCAGTACTTC.

This clone has just one count. The gene calls are TRBV30 and TRBJ2-7; 10 nucleotides agree with TRBD2. The germline gives CDR1 GTSNPN, CDR2 SVGIG (reference sequence). The CDR3 is made up of 16 amino acids. The junction had 11 bases not matched to a gene; V was cut back by 3 bases and J by 3 bases. CDR3 residues: CAWRSTSGYAYYEQYF. The CDR3 DNA sequence: TGTGCCTGGAGATCGACTAGCGGGTATGCCTACTACGAGCAGTACTTC.

The V call is TRBV15, the J call TRBJ1-5, with a tentative D call TRBD1 (6 bases). The V end lost 4 bases, the J end lost 3 bases, and 16 bases lay between the germline ends. The CDR3 sequence is 16 residues long. The germline V gene encodes CDR1 LNHNV and CDR2 YYDKDF (reference sequence). In nucleotides, the CDR3 is TGTGCCACCAGCACGTATACTCGGGGGGCCAATCAGCCCCAGCATTTT. Its protein is CATSTYTRGANQPQHF.

The J gene is TRBJ2-5, the V gene TRBV14; D unresolved. V was cut by 5 bases and J by 0 bases, with 7 bases left in between. In germline, CDR1 is SGHDN, CDR2 FVKESK. The CDR3 covers 13 residues. The CDR3 loop reads CASSFDNQETQYF. CDR3 nucleotides: TGTGCCAGCAGCTTCGACAACCAAGAGACCCAGTACTTC.

The chain uses TRBV30 and TRBJ1-6; D call uncertain. Germline CDR1 is GTSNPN and CDR2 is SVGIG (reference sequence). Trimming pared 3 bases from V and 8 bases from J, leaving 11 bases between. The CDR3 extends over 13 amino acids. The chain's CDR3 is CAWREVMDSPLHF. The CDR3, as DNA: TGTGCCTGGAGAGAGGTCATGGATTCACCCCTCCACTTT. Variable domain in full (rest from reference TRBV30 and TRBJ1-6): SQTIHQWPATLVQPVGSPLSLECTVEGTSNPNLYWYRQAAGRGLQLLFYSVGIGQISSEVPQNLSASRPQDRQFILSSKKLLLSDSGFYLCAWREVMDSPLHFGNGTRLTVT.

The chain carries TRBV9 and TRBJ2-7; 7 nucleotides line up with TRBD2. The germline V gene has CDR1 SGDLS and CDR2 YYNGEE. J was trimmed by 4 bases and V by 4 bases; bases with no gene match: 8. CDR3 length: 14 amino acids. CDR3 region: CASSNGGGLYEQYF. The CDR3 DNA follows: TGTGCCAGCAGCAATGGGGGAGGGTTGTACGAGCAGTACTTC.

Concerning this clone itself: At the DNA level, this CDR3 is encoded by other sequences in the same sample as well. The CDR3 bases are TGCGCCAGCAGCTTGGCGGGGGGAACAGGAAACACCATATATTTT. It yields the protein CASSLAGGTGNTIYF. This chain connects TRBV5-1 to TRBJ1-3; D possibly corresponds to TRBD1 (5 bases). V gave up 0 bases and J gave up 4 bases, with 11 bases separating them. Germline CDR1 and CDR2: SGHRS and YFSETQ. The CDR3 runs to 15 residues. Together with reference TRBV5-1 and TRBJ1-3, the CDR3 gives the full variable domain: KAGVTQTPRYLIKTRGQQVTLSCSPISGHRSVSWYQQTPGQGLQFLFEYFSETQRNKGNFPGRFSGRQFSNSRSEMNVSTLELGDSALYLCASSLAGGTGNTIYFGEGSWLTVV.